Following are 27 T cell receptor beta chains from one sample sequenced in a study of cytomegalovirus exposure and HLA in healthy donors. PCR amplification relied on 60 Vbeta primers (plus 13 Jbeta primers). The protocol was immunoSEQ multiplex PCR, while the TCRdb copy is restricted to in-frame clones and leaves out a portion. Its listing shows approximately 100,000 clones. Sequencing was performed on PBMCs. The receptor set was obtained from a man aged 40-55 years in good health and CMV-seronegative.

The chain links TRBV7-8 to TRBJ2-7; 8 bases fit TRBD1. This CDR3 is built from 15 residues. The V and J ends lost 3 bases and 0 bases, in that order; junction bases with no gene match: 4. The germline CDR1 and CDR2 sequences are SGHVS and FQNEAQ. The CDR3 is CASSFGQGSSYEQYF. The CDR3 DNA is TGTGCCAGCAGCTTCGGACAGGGAAGCTCCTACGAGCAGTACTTC. Supplemented by reference TRBV7-8 and TRBJ2-7, the full variable domain reads GAGVSQSPRYKVAKRGQDVALRCDPISGHVSLFWYQQALGQGPEFLTYFQNEAQLDKSGLPSDRFFAERPEGSVSTLKIQRTQQEDSAVYLCASSFGQGSSYEQYFGPGTRLTVT.

This chain joins TRBV9 and TRBJ2-2, with a possible D match to TRBD2 (6 bases). Germline V lookup: CDR1 SGDLS, CDR2 YYNGEE. The CDR3 sequence is 16 residues long. The V gene lost 1 base and the J gene lost 3 bases, with 13 bases spanning the gap. CDR3 sequence: CASSVRPWGDTGELFF. CDR3 DNA sequence: TGTGCCAGCAGCGTACGACCCTGGGGGGACACCGGGGAGCTGTTTTTT.

Frequency places this clone as medium-sized. V and J are TRBV9 and TRBJ2-3, with TRBD2 as a possible D gene (6 bases). V shed 0 bases and J shed 5 bases, with 22 bases lying between them. The CDR3 is 18 residues long. Germline V gives CDR1 SGDLS, CDR2 YYNGEE. The CDR3 coding sequence is TGTGCCAGCAGCGTAGCTCGGGGGAGGTCGGTCGGTGGAGATACGCAGTATTTT. This translates into CASSVARGRSVGGDTQYF.

The CDR3 nucleotides read TGTGCAAGTCGCACACTAGGCTACGAGCAGTACTTC. Translating it yields CASRTLGYEQYF. The chain carries TRBV12-2 and TRBJ2-7; the table's TRBD2 call for D was not verified on the DNA. TRBV12-2 is shown as a pseudogene. The CDR3 covers 12 residues.

This chain links TRBV5-5 with TRBJ1-4; no clear D. Germline V gene lookup returns CDR1 SGHKS and CDR2 YYEKEE (reference sequence). The CDR3 length is 15 residues. V was cut by 4 bases and J by 3 bases, with 13 bases left in between. The CDR3 coding sequence is TGTGCCAGCAGCGCGACTCCATCGGCTAATGAAAAACTGTTTTTT. This translates into CASSATPSANEKLFF. Full variable domain (outside the CDR3, taken from reference TRBV5-5 and TRBJ1-4): DAGVTQSPTHLIKTRGQQVTLRCSPISGHKSVSWYQQVLGQGPQFIFQYYEKEERGRGNFPDRFSARQFPNYSSELNVNALLLGDSALYLCASSATPSANEKLFFGSGTQLSVL.

This chain uses TRBV18 with TRBJ2-3, with a tentative D call TRBD1 (6 bases). The germline gives CDR1 KGHSH, CDR2 LQKENI. This CDR3 region has 13 residues. The V and J ends lost 2 bases and 10 bases respectively, with 13 bases between them. The CDR3 is CASSPDTGFSQYF. For the CDR3, the DNA is TGTGCCAGCTCACCAGACACAGGGTTCTCGCAGTATTTT.

This chain uses TRBV15 with TRBJ1-1; maybe TRBD1 (6 bases). The germline V gene has CDR1 LNHNV and CDR2 YYDKDF (reference sequence). The CDR3 runs 15 residues. Trimming took 2 bases from V and 1 from J, leaving 11 bases between them. The CDR3 sequence: CATSRWDKGNTEAFF. The CDR3 DNA reads TGTGCCACCAGCAGATGGGACAAAGGGAACACTGAAGCTTTCTTT.

The CDR3 DNA reads as TGTGCCAGCAGTTACGGTAGCTCTGGGGCCAACGTCCTGACTTTC. Translated, it gives CASSYGSSGANVLTF. This chain links TRBV6-5 with TRBJ2-6; no firm D call. V dropped 2 bases and J dropped 0 bases, with 5 bases sitting between them. CDR3 length equals 15 residues. Germline V gene sequence: CDR1 MNHEY, CDR2 SVGAGI.

This chain joins TRBV19 and TRBJ1-5; D remains ambiguous. V dropped 4 bases and J dropped 0 bases, with 16 bases sitting between them. Germline lookup yields CDR1 LNHDA and CDR2 SQIVND (reference sequence). CDR3 length: 17 residues. The CDR3: CASSKWRGRNSNQPQHF. Here the CDR3 DNA reads TGTGCCAGTAGTAAATGGAGAGGGAGGAATAGCAATCAGCCCCAGCATTTT.

The chain has TRBV29-1 and TRBJ1-1; D ambiguous. V lost 3 bases to trimming and J lost 0 bases, with 14 bases between them. There are 15 residues in the CDR3. Germline V lookup: CDR1 SQVTM, CDR2 ANQGSEA. The CDR3 DNA sequence: TGCAGCGTTGAGGGTACACAGAGCCTGAACACTGAAGCTTTCTTT. Translated: CSVEGTQSLNTEAFF.

The chain couples TRBV7-8 to TRBJ1-6; D unclear. Between the trimmed V and J ends, which lost 6 bases and 12 bases, there was a span of 15 bases. CDR1 and CDR2 from the germline V gene are SGHVS and FQNEAQ. The CDR3 length is 13 residues. The CDR3 DNA follows: TGTGCCAGCAGTCGGGTGGTCTTTGAACCCCTCCACTTT. Protein product: CASSRVVFEPLHF.

The CDR3 DNA reads TGTGCCATCAGACCCGGGACAGGGGGATCCGGGGAGCTGTTTTTT. Protein: CAIRPGTGGSGELFF. The V and J genes are TRBV10-3 and TRBJ2-2, with 11 bases lining up with TRBD1. CDR3 size: 15 residues. Germline-derived CDR1 and CDR2 are ENHRY and SYGVKD. The trim removed 6 bases at V and 6 bases at J, leaving 6 bases unmatched.

The chain carries TRBV5-5 and TRBJ2-1; the match to TRBD1 covers 7 bases. With 4 bases clipped from V and 5 bases from J, the junction kept 12 bases outside the gene matches. The CDR3 contains 16 residues. Germline CDR1 and CDR2: SGHKS and YYEKEE (reference sequence). CDR3 DNA sequence: TGTGCCAGCAGCCTTGGGTTGGGGGACAGACACAATGAGCAGTTCTTC. Its translation: CASSLGLGDRHNEQFF.

CDR3: CASSRQDRENNYGYTF. The DNA of the CDR3 is TGTGCCAGCAGTCGTCAGGACAGGGAAAATAACTATGGCTACACCTTC. The genes are TRBV6-6 and TRBJ1-2; 8 nucleotides line up with TRBD1. This CDR3 contains 16 residues. Per germline, CDR1 MNHNY and CDR2 SVGAGI (reference sequence). J gave up 1 base and V 5 bases, and 9 bases lay outside the gene matches.

This rearrangement joins TRBV2 to TRBJ2-5; D may be TRBD2 (6 bases). The DNA matches TRBJ2-7 better at its end, which makes the J call doubtful. This CDR3 comprises 12 residues. The germline V gene encodes CDR1 SNHLY and CDR2 FYNNEI. CDR3 DNA sequence: TGTGCCAGCTGGGAGGCGACCTACGAGCAGTACTTC. It translates to CASWEATYEQYF.

The chain uses TRBV4-1 and TRBJ2-5, with 10 positions matching TRBD2. The J segment lost 5 bases and the V segment lost 1 base, leaving 4 bases of the junction unmatched. Germline V gene data show CDR1 as MGHRA and CDR2 as YSYEKL. This CDR3 spans 15 amino acids. DNA for the CDR3: TGCGCCAGCAGCCAAGTTAGCGGGGGGTCGGAGACCCAGTACTTC. Protein sequence: CASSQVSGGSETQYF.

J is TRBJ2-5 and V is TRBV18, with D perhaps matching TRBD1 (5 bases). The CDR3 runs to 15 residues. CDR1 is KGHSH, CDR2 LQKENI, per germline. Trimming shortened V by 8 bases and J by 2 bases, and 18 bases separated the two germline ends. The CDR3 DNA reads TGTGCCAGCCGCCTCCCCCTAGGACAACAAGAGACCCAGTACTTC. It encodes CASRLPLGQQETQYF. Variable domain in full (rest from reference TRBV18 and TRBJ2-5): NAGVMQNPRHLVRRRGQEARLRCSPMKGHSHVYWYRQLPEEGLKFMVYLQKENIIDESGMPKERFSAEFPKEGPSILRIQQVVRGDSAAYFCASRLPLGQQETQYFGPGTRLLVL.

The chain recombines TRBV10-3 with TRBJ1-2; unclear D gene. This CDR3 comprises 13 residues. Per germline, CDR1 ENHRY and CDR2 SYGVKD. With 2 bases removed from V and 4 bases from J, the gap between germline ends came to 8 bases. The CDR3 DNA sequence: TGTGCCATCAGTGAGGGTCAGATCTATGGCTACACCTTC. It is translated as CAISEGQIYGYTF.

The rearrangement joins TRBV27 to TRBJ2-3, with D possibly matching TRBD1 (6 bases). The ends were cut back, 2 bases at V and 0 bases at J, with 9 bases in the middle. CDR1 MNHEY and CDR2 SMNVEV come from the germline V gene (reference sequence). CDR3 length: 15 residues. In DNA, the CDR3 is TGTGCCAGCAGTTTAAGGACAGTGAGCACAGATACGCAGTATTTT. Translated, it gives CASSLRTVSTDTQYF.

This sequence joins TRBV18 and TRBJ1-5, with TRBD1 identical over 8 bases. V lost 3 bases and J lost 3; bases outside the gene matches: 4. The CDR3 is 15 residues long. Looked up from germline, CDR1 is KGHSH and CDR2 is LQKENI. The CDR3 spells CASSPGTGNNQPQHF. In nucleotides, the CDR3 is TGTGCCAGCTCACCTGGGACAGGTAACAATCAGCCCCAGCATTTT.

The chain couples TRBV27 to TRBJ2-7; possible D gene TRBD2, 5 bases. Germline lookup yields CDR1 MNHEY and CDR2 SMNVEV (reference sequence). The V end lost 8 bases, the J end lost 3 bases, and 14 bases lay between the germline ends. The CDR3 is 13 residues long. The CDR3 loop is CASWGEGGYEQYF. In nucleotides, the CDR3 is TGTGCCAGCTGGGGTGAAGGAGGCTACGAGCAGTACTTC.

The V gene is TRBV27, the J gene TRBJ1-2; 8 bases match TRBD1. With V trimmed by 2 bases and J by 7 bases, 3 bases remained unmatched. The CDR3 length is 13 residues. Germline lookup yields CDR1 MNHEY and CDR2 SMNVEV (reference sequence). CDR3 sequence (DNA): TGTGCCAGCAGTTTAAACAGGGGGATTGGCTACACCTTC. Its protein is CASSLNRGIGYTF.

The CDR3 loop is CASSPRVYEQYF. CDR3 in DNA: TGTGCCAGCAGTCCACGGGTCTACGAGCAGTACTTC. The chain links TRBV28 to TRBJ2-7; D not certain. There are 12 residues in the CDR3. Germline loops: CDR1 MDHEN, CDR2 SYDVKM. V lost 5 bases and J 3 bases, leaving 8 bases between the germline ends.

The chain links TRBV7-9 to TRBJ2-4; possibly TRBD1 for D (6 bases). The CDR3 sequence is 16 residues long. Germline CDR1 and CDR2: SEHNR and FQNEAQ (reference sequence). Trimming removed 3 bases from V and 7 bases from J, with 19 bases in between. The DNA for the CDR3 is TGTGCCAGCAGCTTTACAGGGTCAGCGAGGAGGAACATTCAGTACTTC. Amino acids: CASSFTGSARRNIQYF. Using reference TRBV7-9 and TRBJ2-4 for the parts outside the CDR3, the full variable domain is DTGVSQNPRHKITKRGQNVTFRCDPISEHNRLYWYRQTLGQGPEFLTYFQNEAQLEKSRLLSDRFSAERPKGSFSTLEIQRTEQGDSAMYLCASSFTGSARRNIQYFGAGTRLSVL.

The CDR3 spells CASSRQGVQETQYF. CDR3 DNA: TGTGCCAGCAGCCGACAGGGGGTCCAAGAGACCCAGTACTTC. The chain carries TRBV7-9 and TRBJ2-5; 9 positions agree with TRBD1. CDR1 and CDR2 from the germline V gene are SEHNR and FQNEAQ (reference sequence). J gave up 1 base and V 5 bases, and 2 bases lay outside the gene matches. The CDR3 is made up of 14 amino acids.

This chain links TRBV28 with TRBJ2-1; 9 bases agree with TRBD1. The germline V gene has CDR1 MDHEN and CDR2 SYDVKM. This CDR3 is built from 14 residues. The trim removed 6 bases at V and 10 bases at J, leaving 10 bases unmatched. CDR3 residues: CASSSPGTGFEQFF. As DNA, the CDR3 is TGTGCCAGCAGCAGTCCCGGGACAGGGTTCGAGCAGTTCTTC.

The V and J genes are TRBV28 and TRBJ2-7, with 7 bases lining up with TRBD2. The CDR3 covers 15 residues. Germline V gives CDR1 MDHEN, CDR2 SYDVKM. V shed 3 bases and J 6 bases; nucleotides not matched to a gene: 11. The CDR3: CASSLFGGSASEQYF. The CDR3 DNA follows: TGTGCCAGCAGTTTGTTTGGCGGGAGTGCTAGCGAGCAGTACTTC.